Presented here are 28 T cell receptor beta chains from one specimen sequenced in a study of cytomegalovirus exposure and HLA in healthy donors. Both 60 Vbeta primers and 13 Jbeta primers went into the PCR. This table comes from immunoSEQ multiplex PCR, and its TCRdb copy is limited to in-frame clones, with some not included. The top ten clones hold around 1.9% of a sample with fewer than 200,000 clones, about 80% of them seen once. The sample consisted of PBMCs. Every receptor here comes from a man aged 35-49 years in good health and CMV-seronegative.

The gene calls are TRBV19 and TRBJ2-5; perhaps TRBD1 as D (5 bases). CDR3 size: 16 residues. Germline V gives CDR1 LNHDA, CDR2 SQIVND (reference sequence). V was pared by 5 bases and J by 2 bases, with 18 bases between. CDR3 loop: CASSPGFPILQETQYF. The CDR3 bases are TGTGCCAGTAGTCCAGGGTTCCCCATCCTTCAAGAGACCCAGTACTTC.

The chain carries TRBV7-8 and TRBJ2-5; maybe TRBD2 (5 bases). The J call may be faulty, since TRBJ2-7 better matches the DNA end. Germline V gives CDR1 SGHVS, CDR2 FQNEAQ. The length of the CDR3 is 15 residues. CDR3 DNA: TGTGCCAGCAGCCCCCTGACGGGGAGCGAGGGCGAGCAGTACTTC. Translation: CASSPLTGSEGEQYF.

This chain links TRBV6-1 with TRBJ1-4; D gene ambiguous. The V end lost 3 bases, the J end lost 7 bases, and 15 bases lay between the germline ends. Germline V gene sequence: CDR1 MNHNS, CDR2 SASEGT. This CDR3 contains 15 residues. CDR3 in DNA: TGTGCCAGCAGTGAGGTTGCGGGCTGGGTTGAAAAACTGTTTTTT. It yields the protein CASSEVAGWVEKLFF.

The chain recombines TRBV6-5 with TRBJ2-3; 8 bases agree with TRBD2. The junction had 5 bases not matched to a gene; V was cut back by 4 bases and J by 2 bases. The CDR3 sequence is 15 residues long. Germline lookup yields CDR1 MNHEY and CDR2 SVGAGI. The CDR3 here is CASSSTSGPTDTQYF. DNA of the CDR3: TGTGCCAGCAGTTCTACTAGCGGTCCCACAGATACGCAGTATTTT.

This clone came up a few times. V is TRBV5-6 and J is TRBJ1-1; possibly TRBD1 for D (5 bases). Germline CDR1 and CDR2: SGHDT and YYEEEE. The CDR3 length is 13 residues. The V end lost 2 bases, the J end lost 4 bases, and 9 bases lay between the germline ends. The CDR3 here is CASSLGRATEAFF. CDR3 DNA: TGTGCCAGCAGCTTAGGCAGGGCCACTGAAGCTTTCTTT.

The rearrangement uses TRBV19 and TRBJ1-3; 8 bases map to TRBD1. The CDR3 consists of 16 residues. Germline trimming cut 5 bases from V and 4 bases from J; bases unmatched to any gene: 10. Germline V CDR1 and CDR2: LNHDA, SQIVND (reference sequence). CDR3 sequence (DNA): TGTGCCAGTAGTTCCCTAACAGGGGGAGCCGGAAACACCATATATTTT. Translation gives CASSSLTGGAGNTIYF.

V and J are TRBV5-1 and TRBJ2-3; 10 bases fit TRBD1. CDR3 size: 16 residues. Germline values: CDR1 SGHRS, CDR2 YFSETQ. After removal of 4 bases from V and 3 bases from J, the junction contained 8 bases not matched to a gene. The CDR3 nucleotides are TGCGCCAGCAGCCAAGAAGGACAGGGGGGGACAGATACGCAGTATTTT. The encoded protein is CASSQEGQGGTDTQYF.

This chain uses TRBV2 with TRBJ2-1; 7 nucleotides line up with TRBD1. The junction had 8 bases not matched to a gene; V was cut back by 11 bases and J by 4 bases. There are 13 residues in the CDR3. The germline gives CDR1 SNHLY, CDR2 FYNNEI. The CDR3 loop reads CAGTRDSYNEQFF. DNA of the CDR3: TGTGCCGGCACCCGGGACAGTTACAATGAGCAGTTCTTC.

The genes are TRBV14 and TRBJ1-2; tentatively, D is TRBD1 (6 bases). Germline CDR1 SGHDN, CDR2 FVKESK. This CDR3 is built from 13 residues. The V gene lost 3 bases and the J gene lost 4 bases, with 9 bases spanning the gap. Written as DNA, the CDR3 is TGTGCCAGCAGCCATGGGACACTCTATGGCTACACCTTC. It is translated as CASSHGTLYGYTF.

This clone was recorded a few times. The chain joins TRBV5-1 to TRBJ2-1; a possible D gene is TRBD2 (6 bases). The CDR3 is 15 amino acids. Germline values: CDR1 SGHRS, CDR2 YFSETQ. Trimming shortened V by 0 bases and J by 2 bases, and 9 bases separated the two germline ends. The CDR3 DNA reads TGCGCCAGCAGCTTGGGTCCGGGGGCCTACAATGAGCAGTTCTTC. Its translation is CASSLGPGAYNEQFF.

This clone was seen once. A junction boundary mismatches the germline segment, possibly from a read error. CDR3 protein: CASSLRGDSGANGLTF. CDR3 DNA sequence: TGCGCCAGCAGCCTCAGGGGAGACTCTGGGGCCAACGGCCTGACTTTC. J is TRBJ2-6 and V is TRBV5-1; D might be TRBD1 (6 bases). The germline CDR1 and CDR2 sequences are SGHRS and YFSETQ. The CDR3 consists of 16 residues.

This clone was recorded only once. The CDR3 loop is CASRGETYEQYF. The CDR3 region has the DNA TGTGCCAGCCGGGGAGAGACCTACGAGCAGTACTTC. The V and J genes are TRBV28 and TRBJ2-7; D is perhaps TRBD2 (5 bases). This CDR3 has 12 residues. From germline, CDR1 is MDHEN and CDR2 SYDVKM. V lost 8 bases and J 2 bases, leaving 10 bases between the germline ends.

This clone was recorded once. The chain combines TRBV21-1 with TRBJ2-1; TRBD1, the table's D call, lacks a check against the DNA. TRBV21-1 is described as a pseudogene. This CDR3 comprises 15 residues. The CDR3 sequence is CASSKTGRPYNEQFF. CDR3 coding DNA: TGTGCCAGCAGCAAAACAGGGAGACCCTACAATGAGCAGTTCTTC.

This chain links TRBV20-1 with TRBJ2-3, with D perhaps TRBD2 (6 bases). In germline, CDR1 is DFQATT, CDR2 SNEGSKA (reference sequence). The CDR3 has 11 amino acids. The DNA for the CDR3 is TGCAGGACGAGACTAGGCGAAACGCAGTATTTT. The encoded protein is CRTRLGETQYF.

The chain is built from TRBV30 and TRBJ2-1; the D gene is possibly TRBD1 (5 bases). The germline gives CDR1 GTSNPN, CDR2 SVGIG (reference sequence). V was pared by 7 bases and J by 4 bases, with 11 bases between. CDR3 length: 12 amino acids. CDR3 in DNA: TGTGCCTACAACCAGGGATACAATGAGCAGTTCTTC. Translation: CAYNQGYNEQFF.

The chain recombines TRBV7-9 with TRBJ1-1; 10 nucleotides agree with TRBD1. This CDR3 has 15 amino acids. The trim removed 4 bases at V and 4 bases at J, leaving 6 bases unmatched. The germline V gene has CDR1 SEHNR and CDR2 FQNEAQ (reference sequence). CDR3 nucleotides: TGTGCCAGCAGCTCGGGACAGGGGATGAGCACTGAAGCTTTCTTT. It is translated as CASSSGQGMSTEAFF.

This chain links TRBV4-1 with TRBJ2-7; 8 bases line up with TRBD2. Germline lookup yields CDR1 MGHRA and CDR2 YSYEKL. J was trimmed by 0 bases and V by 0 bases; bases with no gene match: 4. This CDR3 has 16 amino acids. In DNA form, the CDR3 reads TGCGCCAGCAGCCAAGATATAGCGGGGCACTCCTACGAGCAGTACTTC. Translating it yields CASSQDIAGHSYEQYF.

A few counts support this clone. The chain uses TRBV7-2 and TRBJ2-7; D may be TRBD2 (6 bases). V dropped 0 bases and J dropped 7 bases, with 16 bases sitting between them. Germline V gene data show CDR1 as SGHTA and CDR2 as FQGNSA. This CDR3 contains 15 residues. Here the CDR3 DNA reads TGTGCCAGCAGCTTAGCTGGCGGGAAACAGATGGAGCAGTACTTC. It encodes CASSLAGGKQMEQYF.

The CDR3 protein is CASSLVAGGSAGNTIYF. The CDR3 DNA reads TGTGCCAGCAGCTTAGTCGCCGGAGGGAGTGCGGGAAACACCATATATTTT. The chain is built from TRBV7-2 and TRBJ1-3; D not resolved. CDR1 is SGHTA and CDR2 is FQGNSA in the germline V gene. Trimming took 1 base from V and 4 from J, leaving 17 bases between them. The CDR3 length is 17 residues.

This chain joins TRBV25-1 and TRBJ2-6; D perhaps matches TRBD1 (5 bases). The CDR3 is 12 amino acids. Germline V gene sequence: CDR1 MGHDK, CDR2 SYGVNS. The V and J ends lost 10 bases and 1 base respectively, with 5 bases between them. The CDR3 loop is CATGSGANVLTF. The CDR3 nucleotides are TGTGCCACAGGGTCTGGGGCCAACGTCCTGACTTTC.

This clone was seen a single time. The chain carries TRBV7-9 and TRBJ2-3; D is unresolved. The CDR3 is 15 residues long. Trimming removed 5 bases from V and 0 bases from J, with 12 bases in between. In germline, CDR1 is SEHNR, CDR2 FQNEAQ (reference sequence). The CDR3 coding sequence is TGTGCCAGCAGCCCCCCCCGCGGTAGCACAGATACGCAGTATTTT. Protein: CASSPPRGSTDTQYF.

This clone has a handful of counts. The chain is built from TRBV21-1 and TRBJ2-4; the D call TRBD2 from the table was never checked on the DNA. TRBV21-1 is a listed pseudogene. The CDR3 loop spans 13 amino acids. DNA of the CDR3: TGTGCCAGCAGCAAAGTCGGTGAGGACATTCAGTACTTC. Protein: CASSKVGEDIQYF.

This clone was observed a single time. J is TRBJ1-5 and V is TRBV19, with D possibly TRBD1 on 5 matching bases. CDR3 size: 14 residues. CDR1 and CDR2 from the germline V gene are LNHDA and SQIVND (reference sequence). V was trimmed by 5 bases and J by 0 bases, leaving 8 bases between them. CDR3 residues: CASSVQVSNQPQHF. As DNA, the CDR3 is TGTGCCAGTAGTGTACAGGTTAGCAATCAGCCCCAGCATTTT.

The chain combines TRBV27 with TRBJ2-7; 7 nucleotides match TRBD1. Germline CDR1 is MNHEY and CDR2 is SMNVEV (reference sequence). V shed 4 bases, J shed 5 bases, and the junction held 8 bases outside the gene matches. This CDR3 spans 14 amino acids. CDR3 amino acids: CASSYGQVGNEQYF. CDR3 bases: TGTGCCAGCAGTTACGGACAGGTGGGCAACGAGCAGTACTTC.

J is TRBJ1-2 and V is TRBV25-1, with D possibly TRBD1 on 5 matching bases. There are 14 residues in the CDR3. V was shortened by 4 bases and J by 2 bases, with 11 bases between the two germline ends. Germline V gene data show CDR1 as MGHDK and CDR2 as SYGVNS. The CDR3 DNA follows: TGTGCCAGCAGTGCCCCTGGGGGGAACTATGGCTACACCTTC. Translating it yields CASSAPGGNYGYTF.

A note on this clone: Different DNA sequences within this sample yield the same CDR3. V is TRBV11-2 and J is TRBJ2-5; 12 bases match TRBD2. V lost 1 base to trimming and J lost 5 bases; unmatched junction nucleotides: 2. The CDR3 is 15 residues long. The V gene's germline CDR1 is SGHAT and CDR2 FQNNGV. This CDR3 is CASSLGLAGAETQYF. The CDR3 nucleotides are TGTGCCAGCAGCTTAGGACTAGCGGGAGCGGAGACCCAGTACTTC.

The chain is built from TRBV2 and TRBJ2-3; D is uncertain. The CDR3 is made up of 15 amino acids. The germline CDR1 and CDR2 sequences are SNHLY and FYNNEI. V dropped 0 bases and J dropped 0 bases, with 7 bases sitting between them. The CDR3 loop reads CASSEARISTDTQYF. The CDR3 bases are TGTGCCAGCAGTGAAGCGCGGATTAGCACAGATACGCAGTATTTT.

The CDR3 protein is CAISAHGTGGNEQFF. The CDR3 DNA follows: TGTGCCATCAGCGCCCACGGGACAGGGGGCAATGAGCAGTTCTTC. The genes are TRBV10-3 and TRBJ2-1; 11 bases agree with TRBD1. CDR3 length equals 15 residues. CDR1 ENHRY and CDR2 SYGVKD come from the germline V gene. V trimming: 6 bases; J trimming: 6 bases; junction bases outside the gene matches: 7.